This T cell receptor beta chain derives from a study of T-cell memory formation after mild COVID-19. About the study: The study found TCR clusters largely donor specific.

Note on this clonotype: The antigen is not known.

Study conclusions and caveats: Within pre-infection memory, some responding clones were found, suggesting cross-reactive memory joined. Balance between CD4 and CD8 was seen in clones contracting day 15 to 85, and a CD4+ lean was seen in later expanders.

Libraries for TCRalpha and TCRbeta carried sample barcodes and unique molecular identifiers via 5'RACE. TCRdb re-called the 5' RACE reads with MiXCR, one entry per CDR3 protein. The repertoire consists of approximately 260,000 distinct CDR3 sequences, with roughly 17% occurring once and the leading ten covering roughly 23%. Between the trimmed V and J ends, which lost 2 bases and 2 bases, there was a span of 7 bases. In germline, CDR1 is MNHEY, CDR2 SVGAGI. CDR3 length: 15 amino acids. The origin of this receptor is a man younger than 35 who had mild COVID-19 (a few samples of this study predate the infection). Cell type and time point are not known. This chain connects TRBV6-5 to TRBJ2-6; no clear D gene. The sample taken for sequencing was PBMCs or a T cell subset sorted from them (not recorded which). The CDR3 DNA reads as TGTGCCAGCAGTTACAAGTCTGCTGGGGCCAACGTCCTGACTTTC. Translation gives CASSYKSAGANVLTF.